This T cell receptor beta chain appears in the sequencing data of a study of T cell responses to AZD1222 COVID-19 vaccine. The CDR3 is 16 amino acids. Losses at the gene ends were 2 bases for V and 2 bases for J; bases not matched to a gene: 6. CDR1 is ENHRY and CDR2 is SYGVKD in the germline V gene. Data came from immunoSEQ multiplex PCR; TCRdb stores just in-frame clones and leaves some out. This repertoire shows roughly 180,000 clones, about 94% found once; its top ten account for roughly 9.2%. The chain is built from TRBV10-3 and TRBJ1-3; 7 bases line up with TRBD1. This TCR came from an adult in good health. Here the sequenced sample was peripheral blood, taken on day 0 of AZD1222 vaccination. CDR3: CAISERQGSPGNTIYF. The CDR3 DNA follows: TGTGCCATCAGTGAGAGACAGGGCAGCCCTGGAAACACCATATATTTT.